Listed below are T cell receptor beta chains from one sample, sequenced in a study of T-cell memory formation after mild COVID-19. Each CDR3 protein gets one entry after TCRdb re-called the 5' RACE reads with MiXCR. The table records around 500,000 distinct CDR3 sequences, about 20% of them present only once. Sequencing was performed on PBMCs or a T cell subset sorted from them (not recorded which). The receptor source for this set is an adult woman who had mild COVID-19 (a few samples of this study predate the infection). Cell type and time point are not known. Both conserved end residues are part of each CDR3. Fields, in order: J gene, V gene, D gene, clone size, CDR3 protein, CDR3 DNA. D genes are given only for firm matches. Clone size is stated in some rows and not others, as once, few, many or a class when expanded.

>TRBJ1-3|TRBV12-3/TRBV12-4|TRBD1|NA
CASSLARTGPSGNTIYF
TGTGCCAGCAGTTTAGCGAGGACAGGCCCCTCTGGAAACACCATATATTTT
>TRBJ1-1|TRBV25-1|NA|once
CASNGTLNTEAFF
TGTGCCAGCAACGGGACACTGAACACTGAAGCTTTCTTT
>TRBJ1-5|TRBV7-6|NA|NA
CASTPVQPQHF
TGTGCCAGCACCCCCGTCCAGCCCCAGCATTTT
>TRBJ2-2|TRBV20-1|TRBD1|NA
CSARDRFRGLTGELFF
TGCAGTGCTAGAGATCGGTTCAGGGGGCTTACCGGGGAGCTGTTTTTT
>TRBJ2-2|TRBV7-3|TRBD2|few
CASSLTVPLRERDTGELFF
TGTGCCAGCAGCTTAACGGTCCCCTTGCGGGAGAGGGACACCGGGGAGCTGTTTTTT
>TRBJ2-2|TRBV12-3/TRBV12-4|NA|NA
CASSLWRVGAGELFF
TGTGCCAGCAGTTTATGGAGGGTTGGCGCCGGGGAGCTGTTTTTT
>TRBJ2-4|TRBV25-1|NA|NA
CASSESGPNIQYF
TGTGCCAGCAGTGAATCCGGGCCGAACATTCAGTACTTC
>TRBJ2-4|TRBV7-2|NA|NA
CASSPALFFKNIQYF
TGTGCCAGCAGCCCCGCCCTGTTTTTCAAAAACATTCAGTACTTC
>TRBJ2-2|TRBV27|NA|few
CASTLSPRAGELFF
TGTGCCAGCACCCTCTCCCCTCGAGCGGGGGAGCTGTTTTTT
>TRBJ1-4|TRBV7-9|TRBD1|few
CASSLGATGEREKLFF
TGTGCCAGCAGCTTAGGAGCGACAGGGGAGAGGGAAAAACTGTTTTTT
>TRBJ2-2|TRBV4-1|NA|NA
CASSQEPGNTGELFF
TGCGCCAGCAGCCAAGAACCAGGGAACACCGGGGAGCTGTTTTTT
>TRBJ1-6|TRBV9|NA|NA
CASSRGGDSPLHF
TGTGCCAGCAGCAGGGGTGGGGATTCACCCCTCCACTTT
>TRBJ2-7|TRBV2|TRBD2|NA
CASSDSGESSYEQYF
TGTGCCAGCAGTGATAGCGGGGAGAGCTCCTACGAGCAGTACTTC
>TRBJ2-7|TRBV12-3/TRBV12-4|NA|NA
CASSWTIYEQYF
TGTGCCAGCAGTTGGACTATCTACGAGCAGTACTTC
>TRBJ2-3|TRBV28|NA|few
CASSFQGLSTDTQYF
TGTGCCAGCAGTTTCCAAGGACTATCCACAGATACGCAGTATTTT
>TRBJ1-6|TRBV20-1|TRBD1|NA
CSATKTGTGNSPLHF
TGCAGTGCCACAAAGACCGGGACAGGGAATTCACCCCTCCACTTT
>TRBJ2-3|TRBV5-4|TRBD2|NA
CASSFAGLAGGRTDTQYF
TGTGCCAGCAGCTTCGCGGGACTAGCGGGGGGGCGGACAGATACGCAGTATTTT
>TRBJ2-2|TRBV5-1|NA|NA
CASSPRVEAGELFF
TGCGCCAGCAGCCCCAGGGTCGAGGCCGGGGAGCTGTTTTTT
>TRBJ2-3|TRBV5-1|TRBD2|NA
CASSLVAGVTGEVRDTQYF
TGCGCCAGCAGCTTAGTTGCGGGAGTGACCGGTGAGGTGAGGGATACGCAGTATTTT
>TRBJ1-1|TRBV12-3/TRBV12-4|NA|many
CASRGGLVNTEAFF
TGTGCCAGCAGGGGGGGGCTTGTGAACACTGAAGCTTTCTTT
>TRBJ2-5|TRBV19|TRBD1|once
CASRQGVVGETQYF
TGTGCCAGTAGACAGGGGGTAGTGGGAGAGACCCAGTACTTC
>TRBJ1-3|TRBV4-1|NA|few
CASSQVGWNVGNTIYF
TGCGCCAGCAGCCAAGTCGGATGGAATGTTGGAAACACCATATATTTT
>TRBJ2-1|TRBV7-9|NA|few
CASSSQRPEAQFF
TGTGCCAGCAGCTCCCAGAGGCCGGAGGCTCAGTTCTTC
>TRBJ2-3|TRBV7-2|TRBD1|few
CASSLRRTGLDTQYF
TGTGCCAGCAGCCTCCGAAGGACAGGGCTAGATACGCAGTATTTT
>TRBJ1-5|TRBV7-9|NA|NA
CASSRGIDQPQHF
TGTGCCAGCAGCAGGGGTATCGATCAGCCCCAGCATTTT
>TRBJ1-4|TRBV5-1|NA|once
CASSVYPATNEKLFF
TGCGCCAGCAGCGTCTACCCCGCAACTAATGAAAAACTGTTTTTT
>TRBJ1-4|TRBV11-2|TRBD1|NA
CASSLDWRTGGKSNEKLFF
TGTGCCAGCAGCTTAGATTGGCGGACAGGGGGGAAGAGTAATGAAAAACTGTTTTTT
>TRBJ1-1|TRBV7-3|NA|NA
CASSLTRVLSTEAFF
TGTGCCAGCAGCCTAACGCGGGTGTTGAGCACTGAAGCTTTCTTT
>TRBJ2-7|TRBV6-2/TRBV6-3|TRBD1|few
CASSSLRRGTAPYEQYF
TGTGCCAGCAGTTCCCTAAGACGAGGGACAGCTCCCTACGAGCAGTACTTC
>TRBJ2-3|TRBV5-1|TRBD2|NA
CASSRALAGEGDTQYF
TGCGCCAGCAGCAGAGCTCTAGCGGGGGAGGGAGATACGCAGTATTTT
>TRBJ2-5|TRBV10-3|NA|few
CAISERAEETQYF
TGTGCCATCAGTGAGAGGGCGGAGGAGACCCAGTACTTC
>TRBJ1-5|TRBV19|NA|NA
CASSTNPYRDSNQPQHF
TGTGCCAGTAGTACCAACCCCTACAGGGATAGCAATCAGCCCCAGCATTTT
>TRBJ2-3|TRBV7-7|NA|few
CASSAGPDTDTQYF
TGTGCCAGCAGCGCCGGACCTGACACAGATACGCAGTATTTT
>TRBJ2-1|TRBV7-2|NA|few
CASSLVRLSDEQFF
TGTGCCAGCAGCTTAGTGCGACTGTCGGATGAGCAGTTCTTC
>TRBJ1-5|TRBV6-5|NA|NA
CASTPGSNQPQHF
TGTGCCAGCACACCGGGTAGCAATCAGCCCCAGCATTTT
>TRBJ2-5|TRBV25-1|TRBD1|few
CASSGTGQETQYF
TGTGCCAGCAGTGGGACAGGGCAAGAGACCCAGTACTTC
>TRBJ1-1|TRBV12-3/TRBV12-4|NA|NA
CASRVGFGTEAFF
TGTGCCAGCCGGGTAGGGTTTGGCACTGAAGCTTTCTTT
>TRBJ2-3|TRBV11-3|NA|once
CASSFPGYWVTQYF
TGTGCCAGCAGCTTCCCGGGGTATTGGGTTACGCAGTATTTT
>TRBJ2-5|TRBV15|NA|few
CATSRDHGVPEETQYF
TGTGCCACCAGCAGAGATCATGGGGTACCAGAAGAGACCCAGTACTTC
>TRBJ2-4|TRBV5-4|TRBD2|few
CASSLAIIWTSGSKNIQYF
TGTGCCAGCAGCTTGGCGATTATCTGGACTAGCGGATCCAAAAACATTCAGTACTTC
>TRBJ2-3|TRBV29-1|TRBD1|NA
CSAFGTGGSGTQYF
TGCAGCGCCTTTGGGACAGGGGGAAGCGGTACGCAGTATTTT
>TRBJ2-3|TRBV11-2|NA|NA
CASRSGPGDTQYF
TGTGCCAGCAGATCGGGACCGGGAGATACGCAGTATTTT
>TRBJ1-1|TRBV9|TRBD1|few
CASTPLGQSNTEAFF
TGTGCCAGCACCCCCCTGGGACAGTCGAACACTGAAGCTTTCTTT
>TRBJ1-2|TRBV6-5|NA|NA
CASRPGLWDYGYTF
TGTGCCAGCAGACCAGGATTATGGGACTATGGCTACACCTTC
>TRBJ2-7|TRBV23-1|NA|few
CASFPKPRSRSGEQYF
TGCGCCAGCTTCCCTAAGCCGCGAAGCCGCTCGGGGGAGCAGTACTTC
>TRBJ2-3|TRBV9|TRBD2|NA
CASSVVWGGDTQYF
TGTGCCAGCAGCGTAGTTTGGGGGGGAGATACGCAGTATTTT
>TRBJ2-2|TRBV11-3|TRBD1|few
CASSLAGGLTGELFF
TGTGCCAGCAGCTTAGCAGGGGGTCTCACCGGGGAGCTGTTTTTT
>TRBJ2-4|TRBV19|NA|NA
CASSIASKNIQYF
TGTGCCAGTAGTATAGCCAGCAAAAACATTCAGTACTTC
>TRBJ2-3|TRBV7-8|TRBD2|NA
CASSRGLAASTDTQYF
TGTGCCAGCAGCCGTGGACTAGCGGCTAGCACAGATACGCAGTATTTT
>TRBJ2-1|TRBV9|NA|few
CASSWKVNSDEQFF
TGTGCCAGCAGCTGGAAGGTTAATAGCGATGAGCAGTTCTTC
>TRBJ2-6|TRBV7-3|NA|few
CASSVAAGANVLTF
TGTGCCAGCAGCGTCGCGGCTGGGGCCAACGTCCTGACTTTC
>TRBJ1-1|TRBV5-1|TRBD1|NA
CASSLGYRGLEGEAFF
TGCGCCAGCAGCCTTGGATACAGGGGGCTAGAGGGTGAAGCTTTCTTT
>TRBJ2-5|TRBV6-5|NA|NA
CASSYHLGETQYF
TGTGCCAGCAGTTACCACCTAGGGGAGACCCAGTACTTC